Below are 2 T cell receptor beta chains sequenced from a single sample in a study of T-cell reconstitution after alpha-beta-depleted transplantation in children. During its preparation, the TCRbeta library received unique molecular identifiers. TCRdb processed the PCR reads anew with MiXCR; each CDR3 protein has one entry. The sample yields hundreds of thousands of distinct CDR3 sequences, approximately 13% seen once. The source was PBMCs, mostly from graft donor cells, collected 360 days after TCRalphabeta/CD19-depleted stem cell transplant. The origin of the receptors is a male patient between 10 and 17 years old who had a stem cell transplant for acute myeloid leukemia, so the T cells may come from the graft donor.

The V and J genes are TRBV12-3 or TRBV12-4 and TRBJ2-3; D ambiguous. There are 14 residues in the CDR3. The V end lost 1 base, the J end lost 0 bases, and 5 bases lay between the germline ends. CDR3 bases: TGTGCCAGCAGTTTAGTGAAGAGCACAGATACGCAGTATTTT. Amino acids: CASSLVKSTDTQYF.

This clonotype was counted only a few times. The chain combines TRBV25-1 with TRBJ1-2; 8 bases match TRBD1. Germline V gene lookup returns CDR1 MGHDK and CDR2 SYGVNS. Germline trimming cut 4 bases from V and 4 bases from J; bases unmatched to any gene: 14. The CDR3 has 17 residues. CDR3 nucleotide sequence: TGTGCCAGCAGTGGGCCTCGGACAGGGAGATCCCGCTATGGCTACACCTTC. Translation: CASSGPRTGRSRYGYTF.